These 8 T cell receptor beta chains were sequenced from one sample in a study of blood T cells in healthy people across ages. Next came a second PCR, run for about 6 to 11 cycles, which used a sample-barcoded 5' primer along with a J-beta primer mix. Using its own MiXCR run on the 5' RACE reads, TCRdb lists one record per CDR3 protein. The table lists roughly 1.5 million distinct CDR3 sequences, 42% of them singletons. Sequencing was done on a sample of blood. These receptor sequences come from a woman between 18 and 29 years old in good health.

The V call is TRBV6-2 or TRBV6-3, the J call TRBJ2-5; TRBD1 aligns across 9 bases. Germline V gives CDR1 MNHEY, CDR2 SVGEGT. Trimming removed 7 bases from V and 4 bases from J; junction bases left unmatched: 13. CDR3 size: 16 residues. CDR3 nucleotide sequence: TGTGCCAGCAACCCCTCCGGGACAGGGCAAAGAGAGACCCAGTACTTC. Its translation: CASNPSGTGQRETQYF.

The V gene is TRBV4-3, the J gene TRBJ2-1; 9 nucleotides agree with TRBD2. Per germline, CDR1 LGHNA and CDR2 YSLEER. V lost 4 bases, J lost 5 bases, and 6 bases stayed unmatched. This CDR3 comprises 15 residues. The CDR3 loop is CASSLRTSENNEQFF. The CDR3 DNA is TGCGCCAGCAGCCTTCGGACTAGCGAAAACAATGAGCAGTTCTTC.

The chain joins TRBV5-6 to TRBJ2-7, with 10 bases identical to TRBD2. V shed 2 bases, J shed 6 bases, and the junction held 5 bases outside the gene matches. This CDR3 contains 14 residues. CDR1 is SGHDT and CDR2 is YYEEEE in the germline V gene. The CDR3 DNA reads as TGTGCCAGCAGCTTCCCAGCGGGGGGGTGCGAGCAGTACTTC. It is translated as CASSFPAGGCEQYF.

This clonotype was observed a handful of times. The chain links TRBV20-1 to TRBJ2-5; D gene uncertain. Trimming cost V 3 bases and J 3 bases, with 8 bases left between them. Germline V gene lookup returns CDR1 DFQATT and CDR2 SNEGSKA (reference sequence). CDR3 length: 12 amino acids. The CDR3 DNA follows: TGCAGTGCTAGTACGGCGGAAGAGACCCAGTACTTC. Its translation is CSASTAEETQYF.

CDR3 nucleotides: TGCGCCAGCAGCCAAGAGCTAGGACAGGGCTACTTCGGGCAGTACTTC. It yields the protein CASSQELGQGYFGQYF. The V call is TRBV4-3, the J call TRBJ2-7; 8 bases agree with TRBD1. V was clipped by 0 bases and J by 9 bases; unmatched bases: 13. Germline values: CDR1 LGHNA, CDR2 YSLEER. This CDR3 has 16 residues.

The sample holds a few counts of this clonotype. This rearrangement joins TRBV28 to TRBJ2-3, with D perhaps matching TRBD1 (5 bases). V gave up 6 bases and J gave up 5 bases, with 21 bases separating them. This CDR3 contains 16 residues. Germline CDR1 is MDHEN and CDR2 is SYDVKM. This chain's CDR3 is CASRPAGQKYGDTQYF. In DNA, the CDR3 is TGTGCCAGCAGGCCAGCCGGACAAAAGTACGGAGATACGCAGTATTTT.

This chain uses TRBV9 with TRBJ1-3; D unclear. The V and J ends lost 2 bases and 0 bases respectively, with 6 bases between them. CDR3 length: 14 residues. CDR1 is SGDLS, CDR2 YYNGEE, per germline. The CDR3 loop reads CASSVHISGNTIYF. In DNA, the CDR3 is TGTGCCAGCAGCGTCCACATCTCTGGAAACACCATATATTTT.

In this sample, this clonotype turned up a few times. The chain couples TRBV4-3 to TRBJ1-6, with D perhaps matching TRBD1 (6 bases). The germline CDR1 and CDR2 sequences are LGHNA and YSLEER. V lost 3 bases and J 0 bases, leaving 18 bases between the germline ends. The CDR3 length is 19 residues. CDR3 region: CASSQRKGGRSSYNSPLHF. DNA for the CDR3: TGCGCCAGCAGCCAGAGAAAGGGGGGCAGGAGCTCCTATAATTCACCCCTCCACTTT.